This T cell receptor (beta chain) was sequenced for a study of early T cells in non-severe SARS-CoV-2 infection. Study information: Sequenced material consisted of bulk RNA (from unsorted whole blood), and chains were unpaired. General study findings and limits: Anti-spike CD8 responses were favored by VDJdb matching, which missed private and CD4 specificities.

Tagging with unique molecular identifiers was applied to individual cDNA molecules. TCRdb itself ran the 5' RACE reads through MiXCR, one entry per CDR3 protein. The table includes 85,000 to 95,000 distinct CDR3 sequences, 14% to 15% detected once. J gave up 2 bases and V 3 bases, and 5 bases lay outside the gene matches. This CDR3 is 16 amino acids long. Per the germline V gene, CDR1 is MDHEN and CDR2 is SYDVKM. This clonotype was detected a few times. The target antigen is unknown. Sequenced material: whole blood. This rearrangement joins TRBV28 to TRBJ2-4; 9 nucleotides align to TRBD1. This TCR was recovered from an adult who was a healthcare worker with PCR-confirmed SARS-CoV-2 infection or an uninfected control (not recorded which). For the CDR3, the DNA is TGTGCCAGCAGTTTCACCGGGACAGGGCCCAAAAACATTCAGTACTTC. Its translation: CASSFTGTGPKNIQYF.